The present TCR beta chain was sequenced within a study of T-cell reconstitution after alpha-beta-depleted transplantation in children. Library preparation (for TCRbeta) was performed with unique molecular identifiers. TCRdb redid the calling of the PCR reads with MiXCR, one entry per CDR3 protein. The data hold about 600,000 distinct CDR3 sequences, with roughly a tenth observed a single time. The sequence was obtained from a human donor who donated a stem cell graft to a child with acute myeloid leukemia. Sequences were derived from PBMCs from the stem cell graft donor, sampled from the stem cell graft.

The CDR3 nucleotides are TGCAGCGGTTTGGGTCGAGGCACAGATACGCAGTATTTT. This translates into CSGLGRGTDTQYF. The gene calls are TRBV29-1 and TRBJ2-3, with D hard to call. The germline gives CDR1 SQVTM, CDR2 ANQGSEA. Trimming shortened V by 7 bases and J by 1 base, and 12 bases separated the two germline ends. The CDR3 is made up of 13 amino acids.